Below are 10 T cell receptor beta chains sequenced from a single sample in a study of T cell responses to AZD1222 COVID-19 vaccine. Libraries were prepared by immunoSEQ multiplex PCR; TCRdb keeps only in-frame clonotypes and omits some of them. The top ten clones hold less than 15% of a sample with about 130,000 clones, about 86% of them seen once. The source material was peripheral blood, sampled on day 0 of AZD1222 vaccination. The source is an adult in good health.

This chain links TRBV6-1 with TRBJ2-1; the match to TRBD2 covers 9 bases. Trimming removed 2 bases from V and 9 bases from J; junction bases left unmatched: 5. Per the germline V gene, CDR1 is MNHNS and CDR2 is SASEGT. The length of the CDR3 is 14 residues. CDR3 loop: CASSEQRGEGEQFF. CDR3 nucleotide sequence: TGTGCCAGCAGTGAACAGCGGGGGGAGGGTGAGCAGTTCTTC.

This clone was seen just once. DNA of the CDR3: TGCGCCAGCAGCGAACTAGCGGGAGTTGGGGAGCTGTTTTTT. Protein: CASSELAGVGELFF. The rearrangement uses TRBV5-1 and TRBJ2-2, with 11 bases matching TRBD2. The junction had 4 bases not matched to a gene; V was cut back by 4 bases and J by 8 bases. CDR1 and CDR2 (germline): SGHRS, YFSETQ. The CDR3 length is 14 residues.

V is TRBV9 and J is TRBJ1-2; perhaps TRBD1 as D (6 bases). The ends were cut back, 5 bases at V and 5 bases at J, with 10 bases in the middle. The germline gives CDR1 SGDLS, CDR2 YYNGEE. CDR3 length: 12 amino acids. The CDR3 nucleotides read TGTGCCAGCAGAGACACAGGGTATGGCTACACCTTC. Translated: CASRDTGYGYTF.

For this clone: This likely traces to a read error, being one base from a far larger clone. The sample holds other DNA sequences that translate to the same CDR3. The CDR3 sequence is CASSPGGGDLSTDTQYF. CDR3 sequence (DNA): TGTGCCAGCTCGCCGGGGGGGGGCGATCTCAGCACAGATACGCAGTATTTT. This chain links TRBV7-3 with TRBJ2-3; 8 bases map to TRBD2. This CDR3 has 17 residues. CDR1 is SGHTA and CDR2 is FQGTGA in the germline V gene. J lost 0 bases, V lost 8 bases, and 13 bases had no gene match.

This clone was observed a handful of times. Here the CDR3 reads CASSGKPGHTGELFF. DNA for the CDR3: TGTGCCAGCAGCGGAAAACCCGGGCACACCGGGGAGCTGTTTTTT. The V call is TRBV9, the J call TRBJ2-2; the D is unclear. This CDR3 comprises 15 residues. Germline values: CDR1 SGDLS, CDR2 YYNGEE. V lost 3 bases, J lost 3 bases, and 12 bases lay in between.

The chain combines TRBV7-9 with TRBJ1-3; D possibly corresponds to TRBD1 (5 bases). The CDR3 totals 15 residues. The V gene lost 5 bases and the J gene lost 0 bases, with 11 bases spanning the gap. The germline gives CDR1 SEHNR, CDR2 FQNEAQ (reference sequence). CDR3 region: CASSRTGFSGNTIYF. The CDR3 DNA sequence: TGTGCCAGCAGCCGAACAGGTTTCTCTGGAAACACCATATATTTT.

The chain uses TRBV27 and TRBJ2-7; TRBD1 matches at 7 bases. Germline loops: CDR1 MNHEY, CDR2 SMNVEV (reference sequence). With 5 bases clipped from V and 3 bases from J, the junction kept 4 bases outside the gene matches. The CDR3 is made up of 13 amino acids. In DNA form, the CDR3 reads TGTGCCAGCAGTCGAGGACAGGACTACGAGCAGTACTTC. This translates into CASSRGQDYEQYF.

This rearrangement joins TRBV23-1 to TRBJ1-5, with D possibly matching TRBD1 (5 bases). TRBV23-1 is placed among ORFs of uncertain function. The V and J ends lost 0 bases and 2 bases respectively, with 11 bases between them. This CDR3 has 16 amino acids. DNA of the CDR3: TGCGCCAGCAGTCAATCACGGGGGAGGTGCAATCAGCCCCAGCATTTT. Its translation is CASSQSRGRCNQPQHF.

The chain couples TRBV20-1 to TRBJ2-3; weak D call: TRBD1 (6 bases). Germline CDR1 reads DFQATT; CDR2 reads SNEGSKA (reference sequence). Trimming took off 3 bases at V and 2 bases at J, with 12 bases between the two ends. CDR3 length equals 14 residues. The CDR3 sequence is CSASLGAVTDTQYF. CDR3 sequence (DNA): TGCAGTGCTAGTCTGGGGGCCGTCACAGATACGCAGTATTTT.

The chain recombines TRBV10-3 with TRBJ2-7; 11 bases align to TRBD1. The CDR3 sequence is 15 residues long. CDR1 is ENHRY, CDR2 SYGVKD, per germline. V lost 3 bases, J lost 2 bases, and 3 bases stayed unmatched. The CDR3 sequence: CAISDPGQGAYEQYF. The CDR3 DNA is TGTGCCATCAGTGACCCGGGACAGGGGGCCTACGAGCAGTACTTC.